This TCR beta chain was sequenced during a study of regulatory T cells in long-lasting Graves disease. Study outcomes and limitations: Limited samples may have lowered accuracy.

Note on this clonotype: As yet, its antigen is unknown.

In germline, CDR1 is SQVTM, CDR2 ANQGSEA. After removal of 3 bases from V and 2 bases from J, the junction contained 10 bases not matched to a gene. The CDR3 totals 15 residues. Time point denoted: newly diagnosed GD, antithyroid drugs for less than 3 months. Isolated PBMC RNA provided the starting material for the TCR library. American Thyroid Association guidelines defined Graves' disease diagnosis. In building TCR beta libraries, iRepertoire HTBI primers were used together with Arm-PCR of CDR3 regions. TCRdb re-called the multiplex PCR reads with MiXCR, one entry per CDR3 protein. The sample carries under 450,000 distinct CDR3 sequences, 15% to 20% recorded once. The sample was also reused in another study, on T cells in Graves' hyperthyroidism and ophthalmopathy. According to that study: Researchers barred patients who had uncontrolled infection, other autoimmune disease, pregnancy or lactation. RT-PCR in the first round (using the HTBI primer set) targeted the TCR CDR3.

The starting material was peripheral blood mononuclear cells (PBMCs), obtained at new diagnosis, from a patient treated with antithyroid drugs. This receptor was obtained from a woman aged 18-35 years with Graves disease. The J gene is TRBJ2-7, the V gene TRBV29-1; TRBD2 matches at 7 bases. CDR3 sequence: CSVETQAGRPYEQYF. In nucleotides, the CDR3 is TGCAGCGTTGAGACCCAAGCGGGAAGGCCCTACGAGCAGTACTTC.